What follows are 25 T cell receptor beta chains derived from one specimen sequenced in a study of CD8 T cells in ankylosing spondylitis. The study's findings and limits: What seemed typical of ankylosing spondylitis blood was a TCR beta motif built from about eight highly homologous variants.

Their antigens are not known. TCRdb re-analysed the 5' RACE reads in MiXCR, keeping a single row per CDR3 protein. Of about 540,000 distinct CDR3 sequences listed, roughly 12% are singletons. The sequencing input was blood, either unsorted or a sorted T cell fraction (not recorded which). These receptors originate from a male donor with ankylosing spondylitis.

This clonotype was seen repeatedly, ten times or more. This chain connects TRBV20-1 to TRBJ1-1, with D possibly being TRBD1 (6 bases). CDR1 and CDR2 (germline): DFQATT, SNEGSKA (reference sequence). The CDR3 extends over 12 amino acids. V gave up 2 bases and J gave up 3 bases, with 7 bases separating them. CDR3 residues: CSARRGDTEAFF. CDR3 DNA sequence: TGCAGTGCTAGAAGGGGGGACACTGAAGCTTTCTTT.

In its sample, this clonotype was seen a few times. The V gene is TRBV2, the J gene TRBJ2-3; D gene unclear. Trimming pared 4 bases from V and 1 base from J, leaving 9 bases between. Germline CDR1 is SNHLY and CDR2 is FYNNEI. The CDR3 runs to 14 residues. The CDR3 DNA sequence: TGTGCCAGCAGTGGCGACTTTCGCACAGATACGCAGTATTTT. It is translated as CASSGDFRTDTQYF.

The rearrangement links TRBV24-1 to TRBJ2-1, with TRBD1 identical over 9 bases. V shed 4 bases and J 8 bases; nucleotides not matched to a gene: 5. In germline, CDR1 is KGHDR, CDR2 SFDVKD. CDR3 length: 14 residues. The CDR3 coding sequence is TGTGCCACCAGTGACCGGGACAGGGTCGATGAGCAGTTCTTC. Its protein product is CATSDRDRVDEQFF.

This clonotype was recorded at least ten times. This sequence joins TRBV5-1 and TRBJ2-7, with D hard to call. The V and J ends lost 0 bases and 2 bases respectively, with 6 bases between them. The germline gives CDR1 SGHRS, CDR2 YFSETQ. This CDR3 region has 13 residues. The CDR3 DNA sequence: TGCGCCAGCAGCTTGGGCAGCCCCTACGAGCAGTACTTC. Translating it yields CASSLGSPYEQYF. The complete variable domain, with remaining parts taken from reference TRBV5-1 and TRBJ2-7, reads KAGVTQTPRYLIKTRGQQVTLSCSPISGHRSVSWYQQTPGQGLQFLFEYFSETQRNKGNFPGRFSGRQFSNSRSEMNVSTLELGDSALYLCASSLGSPYEQYFGPGTRLTVT.

This clonotype was found a few times. DNA of the CDR3: TGTGCCAGCAGCGTAGCTTCTGCTGGTCCCCAGCATTTT. Its protein product is CASSVASAGPQHF. V usage is TRBV9 and J usage is TRBJ1-5; D not resolved. Trimming stripped 0 bases from V and 10 bases from J, with 11 bases between. Germline loops: CDR1 SGDLS, CDR2 YYNGEE. The CDR3 consists of 13 residues. The entire variable domain, with the rest obtained from reference TRBV9 and TRBJ1-5, is as follows: DSGVTQTPKHLITATGQRVTLRCSPRSGDLSVYWYQQSLDQGLQFLIQYYNGEERAKGNILERFSAQQFPDLHSELNLSSLELGDSALYFCASSVASAGPQHFGDGTRLSIL.

This chain links TRBV12-3 or TRBV12-4 with TRBJ2-1, with a weak D call TRBD2 (6 bases). The CDR3 has 15 residues. The V end lost 7 bases, the J end lost 10 bases, and 23 bases lay between the germline ends. CDR3 amino acids: CASTQAGNKLGEQFF. As DNA, the CDR3 is TGTGCCAGCACCCAAGCGGGTAACAAGCTCGGGGAGCAGTTCTTC.

The chain employs TRBV3-1 and TRBJ2-1; TRBD1 aligns across 10 bases. The junction had 11 bases not matched to a gene; V was cut back by 4 bases and J by 8 bases. The CDR3 has 16 amino acids. Germline-derived CDR1 and CDR2 are LGHDT and YNNKEL (reference sequence). The CDR3 DNA sequence: TGTGCCAGCAGCCTACAGGGACCGGGACAGGGGCATGAGCAGTTCTTC. Its protein is CASSLQGPGQGHEQFF.

The rearrangement uses TRBV20-1 and TRBJ1-1; D gene ambiguous. Trimming left V 4 bases short and J 5 bases short, with 17 bases between. CDR3 length equals 14 residues. Germline V gene lookup returns CDR1 DFQATT and CDR2 SNEGSKA (reference sequence). The DNA for the CDR3 is TGCAGTGCTATCCCAGAGGTGGGGAGGACTGAAGCTTTCTTT. This gives the protein CSAIPEVGRTEAFF.

A few counts support this clonotype. V and J are TRBV20-1 and TRBJ1-6; a possible D gene is TRBD1 (5 bases). Trimming took off 1 base at V and 6 bases at J, with 13 bases between the two ends. The CDR3 spans 15 residues. Per the germline V gene, CDR1 is DFQATT and CDR2 is SNEGSKA (reference sequence). The CDR3 region is CSARAPGQGNSPLHF. DNA for the CDR3: TGCAGTGCTAGAGCCCCAGGGCAGGGTAATTCACCCCTCCACTTT.

The chain recombines TRBV7-2 with TRBJ2-3; D is possibly TRBD2 (7 bases). Germline V gives CDR1 SGHTA, CDR2 FQGNSA. The CDR3 consists of 16 residues. V gave up 5 bases and J gave up 4 bases, with 19 bases separating them. The CDR3 protein is CASSPFVGGPSDTQYF. CDR3 nucleotides: TGTGCCAGCAGCCCCTTTGTGGGGGGGCCGTCAGATACGCAGTATTTT.

This clonotype came up a few times. This rearrangement joins TRBV7-9 to TRBJ2-5; 13 bases are a match to TRBD2. The CDR3 sequence is 17 residues long. V gave up 7 bases and J gave up 1 base; unmatched junction bases: 9. The germline V gene has CDR1 SEHNR and CDR2 FQNEAQ (reference sequence). CDR3 sequence (DNA): TGTGCCAGCACCGAGAGGACTAGCGGGAGCCTCCAAGAGACCCAGTACTTC. Translating gives CASTERTSGSLQETQYF. Based on the CDR3 plus reference TRBV7-9 and TRBJ2-5, the full variable domain is DTGVSQNPRHKITKRGQNVTFRCDPISEHNRLYWYRQTLGQGPEFLTYFQNEAQLEKSRLLSDRFSAERPKGSFSTLEIQRTEQGDSAMYLCASTERTSGSLQETQYFGPGTRLLVL.

This clonotype appeared a few times. The chain links TRBV7-2 to TRBJ2-1, with TRBD1 identical over 10 bases. The trim removed 3 bases at V and 5 bases at J, leaving 4 bases unmatched. CDR1 SGHTA and CDR2 FQGNSA come from the germline V gene. CDR3 length equals 15 residues. CDR3 amino acids: CASSLIGTGDNEQFF. The CDR3 nucleotides are TGTGCCAGCAGCTTGATCGGGACAGGGGACAATGAGCAGTTCTTC. Variable domain in full (rest from reference TRBV7-2 and TRBJ2-1): GAGVSQSPSNKVTEKGKDVELRCDPISGHTALYWYRQSLGQGLEFLIYFQGNSAPDKSGLPSDRFSAERTGGSVSTLTIQRTQQEDSAVYLCASSLIGTGDNEQFFGPGTRLTVL.

The V gene is TRBV7-8, the J gene TRBJ1-2, with 7 positions matching TRBD1. The CDR3 spans 15 residues. Per the germline V gene, CDR1 is SGHVS and CDR2 is FQNEAQ. V gave up 4 bases and J gave up 1 base; unmatched junction bases: 6. CDR3 in amino acids: CASSWRGQDNYGYTF. DNA for the CDR3: TGTGCCAGCAGCTGGAGAGGACAGGATAACTATGGCTACACCTTC.

The sample holds a few counts of this clonotype. CDR3 DNA sequence: TGTGCCACCAGCATTACTCCCGGAGGGCTCTACGAGCAGTACTTC. Amino acid sequence: CATSITPGGLYEQYF. V and J are TRBV15 and TRBJ2-7; D perhaps matches TRBD2 (6 bases). This CDR3 contains 15 residues. The germline V and J ends were trimmed by 4 bases and 3 bases, with 16 bases remaining between them. Germline V gene sequence: CDR1 LNHNV, CDR2 YYDKDF (reference sequence).

V and J are TRBV20-1 and TRBJ1-1, with a weak D call TRBD1 (5 bases). The CDR3 sequence is 14 residues long. Deletions cut 5 bases from V and 0 bases from J, with 13 bases between. Per germline, CDR1 DFQATT and CDR2 SNEGSKA (reference sequence). CDR3 sequence (DNA): TGCAGTGCTCACGAGAGGGGCATGAACACTGAAGCTTTCTTT. Protein: CSAHERGMNTEAFF.

The chain recombines TRBV24-1 with TRBJ2-6, with D possibly TRBD2 on 6 matching bases. From germline, CDR1 is KGHDR and CDR2 SFDVKD. CDR3 length equals 17 residues. V lost 5 bases and J lost 2, with 15 bases in between. CDR3 region: CATSARDSPAGANVLTF. DNA of the CDR3: TGTGCCACCAGTGCCCGGGACTCCCCCGCTGGGGCCAACGTCCTGACTTTC.

The V call is TRBV11-1, the J call TRBJ2-5; no definite D call. The germline V and J ends were trimmed by 3 bases and 1 base, with 12 bases remaining between them. Germline-derived CDR1 and CDR2 are SGHAT and FQDESV (reference sequence). This CDR3 has 15 residues. In DNA form, the CDR3 reads TGTGCCAGCAGCTTGACAAGCAGTTTCCAAGAGACCCAGTACTTC. This encodes CASSLTSSFQETQYF.

This clonotype was counted ten times or more. The chain has TRBV12-3 or TRBV12-4 and TRBJ1-5; D remains unclear. V shed 6 bases and J shed 2 bases, with 5 bases lying between them. CDR3 size: 12 residues. Here the CDR3 reads CASRKGNQPQHF. The CDR3, as DNA: TGTGCCAGCAGAAAGGGCAATCAGCCCCAGCATTTT.

V is TRBV12-3 or TRBV12-4 and J is TRBJ2-1, with TRBD1 matching 8 bases. The CDR3 length is 15 residues. J lost 7 bases, V lost 6 bases, and 11 bases had no gene match. CDR3 sequence: CASRTRPDRANEQFF. The DNA of the CDR3 is TGTGCCAGCAGAACCCGCCCGGACAGGGCGAATGAGCAGTTCTTC.

In its sample, this clonotype was seen many times. The V gene is TRBV5-1, the J gene TRBJ2-2, with 7 bases identical to TRBD2. V trimming: 3 bases; J trimming: 7 bases; junction bases outside the gene matches: 3. The CDR3 loop spans 13 amino acids. The germline gives CDR1 SGHRS, CDR2 YFSETQ. Here the CDR3 reads CASSWDYGGELFF. The CDR3 DNA reads as TGCGCCAGCAGCTGGGACTATGGCGGGGAGCTGTTTTTT.

This clonotype was picked up a small number of times. The chain uses TRBV6-1 and TRBJ1-2; D is ambiguous. This CDR3 has 14 residues. The V gene's germline CDR1 is MNHNS and CDR2 SASEGT. V dropped 3 bases and J dropped 0 bases, with 8 bases sitting between them. The CDR3 spells CASSDRRANYGYTF. In DNA, the CDR3 is TGTGCCAGCAGTGACAGGAGAGCTAACTATGGCTACACCTTC.

This rearrangement joins TRBV5-1 to TRBJ2-7, with D maybe TRBD2 (5 bases). The V gene lost 2 bases and the J gene lost 2 bases, with 14 bases spanning the gap. This CDR3 region has 15 residues. Germline CDR1 SGHRS, CDR2 YFSETQ. In DNA form, the CDR3 reads TGCGCCAGCAGCTTTTTTGTGGGAGTGACCTACGAGCAGTACGTC. Translated: CASSFFVGVTYEQYV.

The rearrangement links TRBV20-1 to TRBJ2-2; D is possibly TRBD1 or TRBD2 (6 bases each). V dropped 4 bases and J dropped 5 bases, with 11 bases sitting between them. CDR3 length: 13 residues. Germline assignment: CDR1 DFQATT and CDR2 SNEGSKA (reference sequence). The CDR3 DNA sequence: TGCAGTGCTACGACTAGGGGGACCGGGGAGCTGTTTTTT. It encodes CSATTRGTGELFF.

The genes are TRBV5-1 and TRBJ1-2; 10 bases align to TRBD1. Trimming cost V 4 bases and J 7 bases; bases outside gene matches: 10. The germline CDR1 and CDR2 sequences are SGHRS and YFSETQ. This CDR3 is built from 15 residues. CDR3 DNA sequence: TGCGCCAGCAGCGGATCCGGGACAGGGGCGTTTGGCTACACCTTC. Its translation is CASSGSGTGAFGYTF. The full variable domain, rest sourced from reference TRBV5-1 and TRBJ1-2, is KAGVTQTPRYLIKTRGQQVTLSCSPISGHRSVSWYQQTPGQGLQFLFEYFSETQRNKGNFPGRFSGRQFSNSRSEMNVSTLELGDSALYLCASSGSGTGAFGYTFGSGTRLTVV.

The CDR3 bases are TGTGCCAGCAGCCCTCGGCCAGCACCTGATACGCAGTATTTT. Protein product: CASSPRPAPDTQYF. J is TRBJ2-3 and V is TRBV7-7, with D unclear. CDR1 is SSHAT and CDR2 is FNYEAQ in the germline V gene (reference sequence). This CDR3 region has 14 residues. V was clipped by 5 bases and J by 6 bases, with 15 bases between them.